Below are 16 T cell receptor beta chains sequenced from a single sample in a study of cytomegalovirus exposure and HLA in healthy donors. This PCR relied on a set of 60 Vbeta primers and 13 Jbeta primers. TCRdb keeps only in-frame clones here, not all; method: immunoSEQ multiplex PCR. The table records 75,000 to 90,000 clones, around 78% of them present only once. The sample comprised PBMCs. These receptors came from a male donor in good health and CMV-seropositive.

This clone has a handful of counts. The J gene is TRBJ2-5, the V gene TRBV6-1; D gene uncertain. The J call may not be correct, given that the DNA end is closer to TRBJ2-7. The CDR3 spans 16 residues. Germline CDR1 is MNHNS and CDR2 is SASEGT. The CDR3 DNA reads as TGTGCCAGCAGTGAAGTGGTAACAGATCCAATAAACGAGCAGTACTTC. Protein sequence: CASSEVVTDPINEQYF.

This chain joins TRBV20-1 and TRBJ1-1, with a possible D match to TRBD1 (5 bases). CDR1 DFQATT and CDR2 SNEGSKA come from the germline V gene (reference sequence). The V gene lost 6 bases and the J gene lost 8 bases, with 13 bases spanning the gap. The CDR3 sequence is 11 residues long. CDR3 bases: TGCAGTGCACTCGACAGCTCAGAAGCTTTCTTT. Translating it yields CSALDSSEAFF.

This clone was counted between two and nine times. The rearrangement uses TRBV19 and TRBJ2-7; 9 positions match TRBD1. Trimming cost V 10 bases and J 5 bases; bases outside gene matches: 9. CDR1 LNHDA and CDR2 SQIVND come from the germline V gene (reference sequence). This CDR3 region has 13 residues. Written as DNA, the CDR3 is TGTGCCACCATAGACAGGGGGTACGACGAGCAGTACTTC. Protein product: CATIDRGYDEQYF.

The J gene is TRBJ1-1, the V gene TRBV5-4, with no clear D. Per the germline V gene, CDR1 is SGHNT and CDR2 is YYREEE (reference sequence). The CDR3 consists of 15 residues. Trimming pared 0 bases from V and 4 bases from J, leaving 13 bases between. The CDR3: CASSLGGLSGTEAFF. The CDR3 DNA reads TGTGCCAGCAGCTTGGGAGGCTTAAGTGGCACTGAAGCTTTCTTT.

This clone appeared once. J is TRBJ2-1 and V is TRBV4-3; 10 bases agree with TRBD1. Trimming cost V 3 bases and J 3 bases; bases outside gene matches: 8. Germline V gene sequence: CDR1 LGHNA, CDR2 YSLEER. This CDR3 comprises 17 residues. This chain's CDR3 is CASSQGPRTGGYNEQFF. CDR3 nucleotides: TGCGCCAGCAGCCAGGGTCCGAGGACAGGGGGCTACAATGAGCAGTTCTTC.

The chain uses TRBV9 and TRBJ2-7; D remains ambiguous. V lost 0 bases, J lost 3 bases, and 13 bases lay in between. There are 15 residues in the CDR3. Germline CDR1 reads SGDLS; CDR2 reads YYNGEE. CDR3 DNA sequence: TGTGCCAGCAGCGTAGAAGGCCAGGCCAGCTACGAGCAGTACTTC. Protein: CASSVEGQASYEQYF.

In its sample, this clone was seen many times. V usage is TRBV2 and J usage is TRBJ2-7; D is unclear. The germline V gene encodes CDR1 SNHLY and CDR2 FYNNEI. V dropped 4 bases and J dropped 6 bases, with 13 bases sitting between them. The CDR3 has 13 residues. The CDR3 region has the DNA TGTGCCAGCAGTGCTATGGGCTCGAGCGAGCAGTACTTC. This gives the protein CASSAMGSSEQYF.

This clone was observed a few times. The V call is TRBV5-1, the J call TRBJ2-2; 10 nucleotides match TRBD2. CDR1 and CDR2 (germline): SGHRS, YFSETQ. V shed 3 bases and J 6 bases; nucleotides not matched to a gene: 5. The CDR3 is 15 amino acids. CDR3 region: CASSWTAGGAGELFF. CDR3 bases: TGCGCCAGCAGCTGGACAGCGGGAGGGGCCGGGGAGCTGTTTTTT.

In DNA, the CDR3 is TGTGCCAGCAGCTTGTTCACCTACGAGCAGTACTTC. This translates into CASSLFTYEQYF. The chain carries TRBV5-6 and TRBJ2-7, with no clear D. Germline CDR1 is SGHDT and CDR2 is YYEEEE. The V end lost 1 base, the J end lost 2 bases, and 4 bases lay between the germline ends. CDR3 size: 12 residues. Complete variable domain (other parts from reference TRBV5-6 and TRBJ2-7): DAGVTQSPTHLIKTRGQQVTLRCSPKSGHDTVSWYQQALGQGPQFIFQYYEEEERQRGNFPDRFSGHQFPNYSSELNVNALLLGDSALYLCASSLFTYEQYFGPGTRLTVT.

V usage is TRBV4-3 and J usage is TRBJ2-1; 13 nucleotides match TRBD2. CDR1 is LGHNA and CDR2 is YSLEER in the germline V gene. CDR3 size: 17 residues. V lost 5 bases and J lost 3; bases outside the gene matches: 7. For the CDR3, the DNA is TGCGCCAGCAGCATCCGACTAGCGGGGGGCTTCTACAATGAGCAGTTCTTC. Translating gives CASSIRLAGGFYNEQFF.

This clone was seen a handful of times. The rearrangement uses TRBV10-3 and TRBJ2-3; TRBD1 might be the D (5 bases). The V and J ends lost 6 bases and 0 bases respectively, with 10 bases between them. The CDR3 covers 14 residues. Germline V lookup: CDR1 ENHRY, CDR2 SYGVKD. Here the CDR3 DNA reads TGTGCCATCAGATTGACAGAAAGCACAGATACGCAGTATTTT. It encodes CAIRLTESTDTQYF.

This rearrangement joins TRBV7-9 to TRBJ1-1; 9 bases fit TRBD1. CDR3 length equals 12 residues. Looked up from germline, CDR1 is SEHNR and CDR2 is FQNEAQ (reference sequence). V trimming: 7 bases; J trimming: 10 bases; junction bases outside the gene matches: 7. CDR3 protein: CASKTGGSGAFF. CDR3 in DNA: TGTGCCAGCAAGACAGGGGGTTCGGGAGCTTTCTTT.

The rearrangement uses TRBV6-1 and TRBJ1-2, with D possibly TRBD1 on 5 matching bases. CDR1 and CDR2 (germline): MNHNS, SASEGT. The CDR3 loop spans 15 amino acids. V was clipped by 1 base and J by 4 bases, with 13 bases between them. The CDR3 DNA follows: TGTGCCAGCAGTGAAGGAAGGGGACTAGGCTATGGCTACACCTTC. This sequence encodes CASSEGRGLGYGYTF.

This clone was counted once. The chain is built from TRBV5-8 and TRBJ2-2; D might be TRBD1 (5 bases). Trimming shortened V by 4 bases and J by 6 bases, and 13 bases separated the two germline ends. The CDR3 consists of 14 residues. From germline, CDR1 is SGHTS and CDR2 YDEGEE. The CDR3 DNA reads as TGTGCCAGCAGCCCCGCCATGGGGCCCGGGGAGCTGTTTTTT. Its translation: CASSPAMGPGELFF. Complete variable domain (other parts from reference TRBV5-8 and TRBJ2-2): EAGVTQSPTHLIKTRGQQATLRCSPISGHTSVYWYQQALGLGLQFLLWYDEGEERNRGNFPPRFSGRQFPNYSSELNVNALELEDSALYLCASSPAMGPGELFFGEGSRLTVL.

This chain connects TRBV29-1 to TRBJ2-1; D is unresolved. Looked up from germline, CDR1 is SQVTM and CDR2 is ANQGSEA. Trimming stripped 1 base from V and 0 bases from J, with 7 bases between. CDR3 length: 14 residues. CDR3 amino acids: CSVEGSYSYNEQFF. In DNA form, the CDR3 reads TGCAGCGTTGAAGGGAGCTACTCCTACAATGAGCAGTTCTTC.

This clone appeared a single time. V usage is TRBV6-5 and J usage is TRBJ2-1; 7 positions agree with TRBD1. Unmatched junction bases numbered 5, after V lost 6 bases and J lost 3 bases. The CDR3 is 14 residues long. In germline, CDR1 is MNHEY, CDR2 SVGAGI. This CDR3 reads CASSLTGDYNEQFF. In nucleotides, the CDR3 is TGTGCCAGCAGCCTAACAGGGGACTACAATGAGCAGTTCTTC.